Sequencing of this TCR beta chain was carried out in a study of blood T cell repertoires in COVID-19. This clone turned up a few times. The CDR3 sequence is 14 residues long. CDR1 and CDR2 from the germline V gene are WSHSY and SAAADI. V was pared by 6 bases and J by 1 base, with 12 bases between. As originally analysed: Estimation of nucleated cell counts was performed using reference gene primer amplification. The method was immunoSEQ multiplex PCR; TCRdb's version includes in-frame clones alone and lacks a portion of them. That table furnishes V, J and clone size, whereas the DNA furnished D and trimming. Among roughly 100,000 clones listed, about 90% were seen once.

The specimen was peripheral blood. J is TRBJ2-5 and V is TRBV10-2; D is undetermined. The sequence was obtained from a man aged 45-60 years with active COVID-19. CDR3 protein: CASSNIPLQETQYF. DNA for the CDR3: TGCGCCAGCAGCAACATACCCCTCCAAGAGACCCAGTACTTC.